This is a list of T cell receptor beta chains from one sample in a study of T cells in Graves' hyperthyroidism and ophthalmopathy. TCRdb re-called the multiplex PCR reads through MiXCR, storing one row per CDR3 protein. The sample holds 450,000 to 700,000 distinct CDR3 sequences, more than 45% seen once. Sequences were obtained from peripheral blood or thyroid tissue (not recorded which). Receptors originate from an adult woman with Graves' disease, either hyperthyroidism or ophthalmopathy (not recorded which). The CDR3 runs from the conserved cysteine through the conserved F or W. D genes are given only for firm matches. Clone size is shown for a subset of rows, as once, few, many or a class of expanded clone.

j_call	v_call	clone_size	d_call	cdr3_aa	cdr3_nt
TRBJ2-6	TRBV10-3	-	-	CAISDPRPGDNVLTF	TGTGCCATCAGCGATCCCCGACCGGGGGACAACGTCCTGACTTTC
TRBJ1-2	TRBV10-3	few	-	CAISESARANYGYTF	TGTGCCATCAGTGAGTCAGCCAGAGCTAACTATGGCTACACCTTC
TRBJ2-6	TRBV19	-	-	CASSMARGANVLTF	TGTGCTAGTAGTATGGCCAGGGGGGCCAACGTCCTGACTTTC
TRBJ1-5	TRBV10-3	-	-	CATGEYSNQPQHF	TGTGCCACCGGAGAGTATAGCAATCAGCCCCAGCATTTT
TRBJ1-1	TRBV27	-	-	CASSAGRLGTEAFF	TGTGCCAGCAGTGCGGGCAGGCTCGGCACTGAAGCTTTCTTT
TRBJ1-2	TRBV19	-	-	CASSMPGRGYTF	TGTGCCAGTAGTATGCCGGGGCGAGGCTACACCTTC
TRBJ1-5	TRBV20-1	-	TRBD1	CSAREGTGAGQPQHF	TGCAGTGCTAGAGAGGGGACAGGCGCTGGTCAGCCCCAGCATTTT
TRBJ1-1	TRBV29-1	many	-	CSVYARFSVRAFF	TGCAGCGTTTATGCTAGGTTCAGTGTCCGGGCTTTCTTT
TRBJ1-3	TRBV7-2	many	-	CASSFGRSSGNTIYF	TGTGCCAGCAGCTTTGGACGGAGCTCTGGAAACACCATATATTTT
TRBJ2-5	TRBV7-2	-	-	CASSLRGREEFGTQYF	TGTGCCAGCAGCTTAAGAGGCAGGGAGGAGTTCGGGACCCAGTACTTC
TRBJ2-5	TRBV6-5	many	-	CASLAVGQETQYF	TGTGCCAGTCTCGCGGTGGGCCAAGAGACCCAGTACTTC
TRBJ1-5	TRBV7-9	-	-	CASSTSGGSNQPQHF	TGTGCCAGCAGCACGAGTGGAGGGTCGAATCAGCCCCAGCATTTT
TRBJ1-2	TRBV6-2/TRBV6-3	-	TRBD1	CASSYVGGQWRNGYTF	TGTGCCAGCAGTTACGTCGGGGGACAGTGGAGGAACGGCTACACCTTC
TRBJ1-2	TRBV10-3	few	-	CASSYTNYGYTF	TGTGCCAGCAGTTATACTAACTATGGCTACACCTTC
TRBJ1-1	TRBV28	-	-	CASSPDKGIFLNTEAFF	TGTGCCAGCAGCCCGGACAAAGGCATTTTCTTGAACACTGAAGCTTTCTTT
TRBJ1-1	TRBV11-2	-	-	CASSPHNGQNTEAFF	TGTGCCAGCAGCCCGCACAACGGACAGAACACTGAAGCTTTCTTT
TRBJ2-7	TRBV12-3/TRBV12-4	-	TRBD1	CASSSPDRGHEQYF	TGTGCCAGCAGCTCCCCGGACAGGGGACACGAGCAGTACTTC
TRBJ1-6	TRBV15	-	-	CATSRVFGLVDNSPLHF	TGCGCCACCAGCAGAGTTTTTGGTTTAGTGGACAATTCACCCCTCCACTTT
TRBJ2-7	TRBV28	-	-	CASNVFGHEQYF	TGTGCCAGCAACGTATTCGGTCACGAGCAGTACTTC
TRBJ1-5	TRBV28	many	-	CASVRTGLNQPQHF	TGTGCCAGCGTTAGGACGGGGCTCAATCAGCCCCAGCATTTT
TRBJ2-1	TRBV24-1	many	TRBD2	CATSDVGGPYNEQFF	TGTGCCACCAGTGATGTGGGAGGGCCCTACAATGAGCAGTTCTTC